These 27 T cell receptor beta chains came from one sample sequenced in a study of CXCR3-negative and CXCR3-positive naive CD8 T cells. Study-wide results and limits: Naive cells positive for CXCR3 carried more hydrophobic TRB CDR3s than CXCR3-negative ones.

UMI-tagged TRB cDNA libraries were built via 5' RACE. TCRdb re-called the 5' RACE reads and shows each CDR3 protein once, DNA omitted. The listing records tens of thousands of distinct CDR3 sequences. The antigens these receptors bind are not known. The sequencing input was naive CXCR3+ CD8+ T cells from blood. As for subset: CD45RO-CCR7+CD27+CD95- naive CD8+ T cells expressing CXCR3 (TNR3+). All receptors come from a human donor in good health. Some clones in this sample may be carry-over from other donors' samples.

The gene calls are TRBV5-1 and TRBJ2-7; TCRdb's D gene call, TRBD1, goes unchecked for lack of DNA. This CDR3 region has 16 residues. Germline CDR1 and CDR2: SGHRS and YFSETQ. CDR3 amino acids: CASSLGQGEISYEQYF.

This sequence joins TRBV29-1 and TRBJ2-2. The CDR3 spans 12 residues. From germline, CDR1 is SQVTM and CDR2 ANQGSEA. The CDR3 loop reads CSVVADTGELFF.

This chain links TRBV7-2 with TRBJ2-1; TCRdb gives TRBD1 as the D gene, but with no DNA this cannot be confirmed. Germline CDR1 is SGHTA and CDR2 is FQGNSA. The CDR3 length is 13 residues. The CDR3 protein is CASSFSGANEQFF.

The chain carries TRBV29-1 and TRBJ2-2. The CDR3 spans 13 residues. The germline V gene encodes CDR1 SQVTM and CDR2 ANQGSEA. The CDR3 protein is CSVVGLNTGELFF.

J is TRBJ2-5 and V is TRBV7-6. The CDR3 length is 14 residues. Germline V gene data show CDR1 as SGHVS and CDR2 as FNYEAQ. Here the CDR3 reads CASSLALGEETQYF.

The rearrangement joins TRBV29-1 to TRBJ2-3; TCRdb's D gene call, TRBD1, goes unchecked for lack of DNA. The CDR3 spans 15 residues. Germline CDR1 and CDR2: SQVTM and ANQGSEA. CDR3 sequence reads: CSVAPRPGRTDTQYF.

The chain is built from TRBV6-6 and TRBJ2-2; no DNA is available, so the TRBD1 call from TCRdb remains unchecked. CDR3 size: 19 residues. Germline-derived CDR1 and CDR2 are MNHNY and SVGAGI (reference sequence). The CDR3 sequence: CASSYPWTGGAGRTGELFF.

The gene calls are TRBV29-1 and TRBJ1-2. The CDR3 length is 11 residues. The germline V gene encodes CDR1 SQVTM and CDR2 ANQGSEA. The CDR3: CSVNEGYGYTF.

The chain couples TRBV7-9 to TRBJ2-5; TCRdb outputs TRBD2, but without DNA this stays unchecked. Germline V CDR1 and CDR2: SEHNR, FQNEAQ (reference sequence). This CDR3 region has 18 residues. CDR3 region: CASSQPGFAGGLQETQYF.

The chain links TRBV29-1 to TRBJ1-3. The V gene's germline CDR1 is SQVTM and CDR2 ANQGSEA. The CDR3 is 11 residues long. The CDR3 region is CSVPSGNTIYF.

V usage is TRBV7-9 and J usage is TRBJ2-7. Germline CDR1 is SEHNR and CDR2 is FQNEAQ (reference sequence). The CDR3 has 13 amino acids. The CDR3 spells CASSLAWDYEQYF.

V usage is TRBV15 and J usage is TRBJ2-3. Germline V gives CDR1 LNHNV, CDR2 YYDKDF (reference sequence). This CDR3 is 14 amino acids long. The CDR3 reads CATSTAAITDTQYF.

The rearrangement links TRBV27 to TRBJ2-5; TCRdb lists TRBD2, though no DNA is available to test this call. Germline CDR1 MNHEY, CDR2 SMNVEV (reference sequence). The CDR3 spans 13 residues. CDR3 loop: CASRAGVQETQYF.

The chain uses TRBV4-2 and TRBJ1-3. This CDR3 region has 16 residues. Germline assignment: CDR1 LGHNA and CDR2 YNFKEQ. CDR3 loop: CASSQDPANSGNTIYF.

The rearrangement links TRBV5-1 to TRBJ2-7; TCRdb indicates TRBD2, and absent DNA this call remains unverified. Germline values: CDR1 SGHRS, CDR2 YFSETQ. The CDR3 loop spans 15 amino acids. This CDR3 is CASSLAAGLIDEQYF. The whole variable domain, remainder taken from reference TRBV5-1 and TRBJ2-7, is KAGVTQTPRYLIKTRGQQVTLSCSPISGHRSVSWYQQTPGQGLQFLFEYFSETQRNKGNFPGRFSGRQFSNSRSEMNVSTLELGDSALYLCASSLAAGLIDEQYFGPGTRLTVT.

V is TRBV29-1 and J is TRBJ1-2; no DNA is available, so the TRBD1 call from TCRdb remains unchecked. This CDR3 has 18 residues. Per germline, CDR1 SQVTM and CDR2 ANQGSEA. CDR3 amino acids: CSVEDSPGRESFSYGYTF.

The CDR3 region is CASSYERTGGYEQYF. The V gene is TRBV6-2 or TRBV6-3, the J gene TRBJ2-7; TCRdb's D gene call, TRBD1, goes unchecked for lack of DNA. CDR3 length: 15 amino acids. The germline gives CDR1 MNHEY, CDR2 SVGEGT.

This chain uses TRBV7-7 with TRBJ2-1. Germline V gene lookup returns CDR1 SSHAT and CDR2 FNYEAQ (reference sequence). The CDR3 length is 13 residues. CDR3 sequence: CASSLAASNEQFF.

The chain links TRBV29-1 to TRBJ1-5; TCRdb picks TRBD1, but there is no DNA to check that call. The germline V gene has CDR1 SQVTM and CDR2 ANQGSEA. The CDR3 has 14 amino acids. CDR3 loop: CSVVIPGANQPQHF.

The genes are TRBV12-3 or TRBV12-4 and TRBJ2-5; TCRdb designates TRBD1, a call that cannot be tested without DNA. The CDR3 is made up of 17 amino acids. CDR3 protein: CASSFAAGTGGEETQYF.

The chain combines TRBV7-6 with TRBJ2-5; TCRdb picks TRBD2, but there is no DNA to check that call. This CDR3 has 14 amino acids. Germline V gene data show CDR1 as SGHVS and CDR2 as FNYEAQ. The CDR3: CASSLVLGVETQYF.

V usage is TRBV20-1 and J usage is TRBJ2-7. Germline V gene data show CDR1 as DFQATT and CDR2 as SNEGSKA (reference sequence). The CDR3 is 14 residues long. This CDR3 is CSARVETGPYDQYF.

V usage is TRBV29-1 and J usage is TRBJ2-1; no DNA is available, so the TRBD2 call from TCRdb remains unchecked. Germline V lookup: CDR1 SQVTM, CDR2 ANQGSEA. The CDR3 runs 14 residues. The CDR3 here is CSVEETEAYNEQFF.

This chain uses TRBV29-1 with TRBJ2-7; the TCRdb D gene call, TRBD1, has no DNA to confirm it. CDR3 length: 12 amino acids. CDR1 is SQVTM, CDR2 ANQGSEA, per germline. CDR3 sequence reads: CSVQGGSYEQYF.

The V and J genes are TRBV7-9 and TRBJ2-2; the D call of TRBD1 rests on TCRdb alone, since no DNA is present to check it. The CDR3 has 16 amino acids. CDR1 and CDR2 (germline): SEHNR, FQNEAQ (reference sequence). CDR3 region: CASSGPERTEAGELFF.

The rearrangement uses TRBV28 and TRBJ2-1; the TCRdb call, TRBD1, lacks DNA for checking. The germline gives CDR1 MDHEN, CDR2 SYDVKM. The CDR3 totals 17 residues. The CDR3 sequence is CASSGATGASSYNEQFF.

The CDR3 sequence is CSVEKDYEQYF. The chain couples TRBV29-1 to TRBJ2-7. The CDR3 runs to 11 residues. Germline CDR1 is SQVTM and CDR2 is ANQGSEA.